This T cell receptor beta chain stems from a study of blood T cells in healthy people across ages. As regards this clonotype: Its ends do not fully match the called genes, so a read error is possible.

It was with a sample-barcoded 5' primer and a J-beta primer mix that a second PCR of about 6 to 12 cycles was run. TCRdb re-called the 5' RACE reads through MiXCR, storing one row per CDR3 protein. The repertoire has 1.2 million to 1.5 million distinct CDR3 sequences, roughly 45% of them found once; the top ten carry roughly 8.2%. Germline V CDR1 and CDR2: MNHNS, SASEGT. The CDR3 consists of 13 residues. The origin of this receptor is a woman between 18 and 29 years old in good health. The rearrangement uses TRBV6-1 and TRBJ2-7, with D uncertain. Material: blood. CDR3 sequence reads: CAGSTGPYYEQYF. The CDR3 nucleotides read TGTGCCGGCAGCACTGGGCCTTACTACGAGCAGTACTTC.